This T cell receptor beta chain was recorded in a study of human T cells and chemical hapten exposure. Time point denoted: patch test 3, about 24 weeks after DPC sensitization. Treatment in this sample: therapeutic diphenylcyclopropenone sensitization with weekly scalp DPC. Study conclusions and caveats: Patch test score showed a positive correlation with PT1 expanded TCR counts.

The CDR3 extends over 13 amino acids. Trimming removed 0 bases from V and 5 bases from J, with 7 bases in between. Germline V gene lookup returns CDR1 MNHEY and CDR2 SVGEGT. This clonotype was detected many times. Its antigen remains unidentified. In TCRdb, the RACE reads were re-called with MiXCR into one record per CDR3 protein. The data show over 55,000 distinct CDR3 sequences, around 10% seen once. The source is a woman between 45 and 65 years old with alopecia areata. Some clones in this sample may be carry-over from other donors' samples. The specimen comprised whole blood, sampled in connection with sensitization to the hapten diphenylcyclopropenone (DPC). V is TRBV6-2 or TRBV6-3 and J is TRBJ2-5; no definite D call. The DNA for the CDR3 is TGTGCCAGCAGTTACTCTGCGTCGGAGACCCAGTACTTC. The encoded protein is CASSYSASETQYF.